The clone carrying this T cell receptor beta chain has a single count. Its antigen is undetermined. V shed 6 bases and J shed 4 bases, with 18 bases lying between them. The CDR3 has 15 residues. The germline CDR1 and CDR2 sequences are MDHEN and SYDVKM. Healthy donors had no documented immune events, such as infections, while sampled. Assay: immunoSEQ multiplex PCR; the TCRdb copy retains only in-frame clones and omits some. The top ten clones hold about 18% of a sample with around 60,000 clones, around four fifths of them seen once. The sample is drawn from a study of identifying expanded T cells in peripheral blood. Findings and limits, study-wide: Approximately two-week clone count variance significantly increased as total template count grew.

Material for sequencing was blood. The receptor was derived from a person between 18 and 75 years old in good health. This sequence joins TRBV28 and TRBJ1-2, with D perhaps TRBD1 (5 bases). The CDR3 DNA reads TGTGCCAGCAGCGGGGCTCGGACACGCCTCTATGGCTACACCTTC. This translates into CASSGARTRLYGYTF.